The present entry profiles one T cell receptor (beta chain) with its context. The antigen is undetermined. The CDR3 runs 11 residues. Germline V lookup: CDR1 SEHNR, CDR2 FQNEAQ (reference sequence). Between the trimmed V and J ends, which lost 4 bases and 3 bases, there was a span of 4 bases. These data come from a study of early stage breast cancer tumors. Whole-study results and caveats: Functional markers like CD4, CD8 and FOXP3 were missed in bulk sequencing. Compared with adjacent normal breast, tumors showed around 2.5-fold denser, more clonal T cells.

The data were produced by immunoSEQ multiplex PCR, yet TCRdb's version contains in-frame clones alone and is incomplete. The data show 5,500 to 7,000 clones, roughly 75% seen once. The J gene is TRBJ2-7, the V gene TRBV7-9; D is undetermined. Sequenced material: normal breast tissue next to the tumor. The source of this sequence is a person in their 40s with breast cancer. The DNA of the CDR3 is TGTGCCAGCAGCTGGGGCTACGAGCAGTACTTC. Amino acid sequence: CASSWGYEQYF.